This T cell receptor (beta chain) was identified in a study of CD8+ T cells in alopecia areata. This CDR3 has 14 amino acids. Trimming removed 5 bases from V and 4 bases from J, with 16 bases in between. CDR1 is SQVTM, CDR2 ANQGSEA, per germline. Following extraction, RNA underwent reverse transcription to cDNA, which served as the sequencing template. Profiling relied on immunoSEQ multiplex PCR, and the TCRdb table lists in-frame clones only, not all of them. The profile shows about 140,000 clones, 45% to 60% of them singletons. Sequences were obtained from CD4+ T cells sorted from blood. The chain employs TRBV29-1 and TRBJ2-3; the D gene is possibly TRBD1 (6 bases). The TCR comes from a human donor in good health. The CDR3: CSVQGGSLSDTQYF. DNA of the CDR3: TGCAGCGTTCAAGGGGGTAGCTTGTCAGATACGCAGTATTTT.